The clone carrying this T cell receptor (beta chain) was recorded at least ten times. Its antigen is not identified. This CDR3 is built from 17 residues. In germline, CDR1 is SEHNR, CDR2 FQNEAQ (reference sequence). The germline V and J ends were trimmed by 5 bases and 0 bases, with 18 bases remaining between them. Sorting captured naive CD8 T cells as CD8+CD4-CCR7+CD45RA+. The data originate from a study of molecular identifiers for immune sequencing clone quantification. Bulk TCR libraries were made with methods that had been previously described and with listed TCR primers. TCRdb recomputed calls from the PCR reads with MiXCR, one row per CDR3 protein. In the table there are roughly 93,000 distinct CDR3 sequences, about 20% of which are singletons. Study results and limitations: Clones above 20 RNA copies contained over 98% of effector molecules but under 1% of naive ones.

The sample comprised naive CD8+ T cells from blood, with Jurkat cell RNA spiked in. Subset specified: FACS-sorted CD8+CD4-CCR7+CD45RA+ naive T cells. The receptor's source is a human donor in good health. Some libraries in this study had Jurkat cell RNA spiked in. The chain links TRBV7-9 to TRBJ2-3; D may be TRBD2 (6 bases). CDR3 loop: CASSLLVGGSSTDTQYF. Written as DNA, the CDR3 is TGTGCCAGCAGCCTACTAGTGGGAGGCTCGAGCACAGATACGCAGTATTTT.